A single sample is the source of the 13 T cell receptor beta chains below, sequenced in a study of blood T cell repertoires in COVID-19. This table comes from immunoSEQ multiplex PCR, and its TCRdb copy is limited to in-frame clones, with some not included. The sample yields 90,000 to 100,000 clones, approximately 72% seen once. The specimen was peripheral blood. The receptors shown here come from a man between 65 and 79 years old with acute or convalescent COVID-19.

This clone was detected once. The chain carries TRBV27 and TRBJ1-4; perhaps TRBD1 as D (5 bases). The CDR3 is made up of 10 amino acids. V was shortened by 7 bases and J by 10 bases, with 7 bases between the two germline ends. CDR1 is MNHEY and CDR2 is SMNVEV in the germline V gene (reference sequence). The CDR3, as DNA: TGTGCCAGCACCCAGGGAAAACTGTTTTTT. This encodes CASTQGKLFF.

This clone has only a few counts. The CDR3 sequence is CASSLNSQETQYF. The CDR3, as DNA: TGCGCCAGCAGCTTGAACAGCCAAGAGACCCAGTACTTC. The chain carries TRBV5-1 and TRBJ2-5; D ambiguous. CDR3 length: 13 amino acids. V lost 1 base and J lost 1, with 5 bases in between. Germline V CDR1 and CDR2: SGHRS, YFSETQ.

This chain links TRBV7-2 with TRBJ1-1; 9 bases match TRBD1. CDR1 is SGHTA and CDR2 is FQGNSA in the germline V gene. This CDR3 spans 14 amino acids. V shed 6 bases and J 1 base; nucleotides not matched to a gene: 3. The CDR3 region is CASSPQGANTEAFF. CDR3 DNA sequence: TGTGCCAGCAGTCCACAGGGGGCGAACACTGAAGCTTTCTTT.

The chain is built from TRBV24-1 and TRBJ1-1, with D possibly TRBD1 on 6 matching bases. Germline loops: CDR1 KGHDR, CDR2 SFDVKD. The V and J ends lost 4 bases and 11 bases respectively, with 19 bases between them. The CDR3 runs to 14 residues. The CDR3 spells CATSEHSRGGRAFF. The CDR3 bases are TGTGCCACCAGTGAACACTCCCGAGGGGGACGGGCTTTCTTT.

This chain joins TRBV27 and TRBJ2-4, with TRBD2 identical over 9 bases. The CDR3 totals 15 residues. Germline V gene sequence: CDR1 MNHEY, CDR2 SMNVEV (reference sequence). With V trimmed by 3 bases and J by 6 bases, 6 bases remained unmatched. This chain's CDR3 is CASSLGGRARNIQYF. CDR3 sequence (DNA): TGTGCCAGCAGTTTGGGCGGGAGGGCGAGAAACATTCAGTACTTC.

The chain has TRBV24-1 and TRBJ2-5, with no clear D. Germline V gene sequence: CDR1 KGHDR, CDR2 SFDVKD. CDR3 size: 12 residues. The V end lost 7 bases, the J end lost 0 bases, and 5 bases lay between the germline ends. The chain's CDR3 is CATSRNQETQYF. CDR3 sequence (DNA): TGTGCCACCAGCAGAAACCAAGAGACCCAGTACTTC.

The V gene is TRBV5-1, the J gene TRBJ2-1, with D perhaps matching TRBD2 (6 bases). The CDR3 contains 15 residues. V dropped 1 base and J dropped 3 bases, with 11 bases sitting between them. Germline CDR1 reads SGHRS; CDR2 reads YFSETQ. In nucleotides, the CDR3 is TGCGCCAGCAGCTTGTTAGCGGATAACTACAATGAGCAGTTCTTC. This codes for CASSLLADNYNEQFF.

The chain recombines TRBV6-2 or TRBV6-3 with TRBJ2-7; D is perhaps TRBD1 (6 bases). Trimming left V 2 bases short and J 4 bases short, with 15 bases between. The CDR3 contains 15 residues. The V gene's germline CDR1 is MNHEY and CDR2 SVGEGT. In DNA form, the CDR3 reads TGTGCCAGCAGTTACCGAGGGGGTGGGGGTTACGAGCAGTACTTC. This codes for CASSYRGGGGYEQYF.

The chain combines TRBV18 with TRBJ2-1; 9 positions agree with TRBD1. V lost 2 bases to trimming and J lost 6 bases; unmatched junction nucleotides: 5. The CDR3 runs 15 residues. Germline CDR1 and CDR2: KGHSH and LQKENI. The CDR3 sequence: CASSPRDRDGNEQFF. DNA of the CDR3: TGTGCCAGCTCACCAAGGGACAGGGACGGCAATGAGCAGTTCTTC.

V gene TRBV19 combines with J gene TRBJ2-7, with TRBD2 matching over 10 bases. Germline V gene lookup returns CDR1 LNHDA and CDR2 SQIVND (reference sequence). V trimming: 6 bases; J trimming: 0 bases; junction bases outside the gene matches: 8. This CDR3 region has 16 residues. CDR3 in DNA: TGTGCCAGTAGCGGACTAGCGGAACGAAGCTCCTACGAGCAGTACTTC. Amino acids: CASSGLAERSSYEQYF. Filled out from reference TRBV19 and TRBJ2-7, the complete variable domain reads DGGITQSPKYLFRKEGQNVTLSCEQNLNHDAMYWYRQDPGQGLRLIYYSQIVNDFQKGDIAEGYSVSREKKESFPLTVTSAQKNPTAFYLCASSGLAERSSYEQYFGPGTRLTVT.

This clone was found once. The chain carries TRBV6-6 and TRBJ2-3; 7 positions match TRBD2. Germline assignment: CDR1 MNHNY and CDR2 SVGAGI (reference sequence). Germline trimming cut 4 bases from V and 6 bases from J; bases unmatched to any gene: 1. This CDR3 contains 12 residues. As DNA, the CDR3 is TGTGCCAGCAGTTGGGAGGGGGATACGCAGTATTTT. It translates to CASSWEGDTQYF.

This clone was detected only a few times. The gene calls are TRBV29-1 and TRBJ2-7; maybe TRBD2 (5 bases). The CDR3 has 11 residues. Trimming pared 7 bases from V and 1 base from J, leaving 8 bases between. In germline, CDR1 is SQVTM, CDR2 ANQGSEA. In DNA, the CDR3 is TGCAGCGGAGGGAATTCCTACGAGCAGTACTTC. It codes for CSGGNSYEQYF.

This chain links TRBV20-1 with TRBJ1-5; D is perhaps TRBD1 (5 bases). Germline V gives CDR1 DFQATT, CDR2 SNEGSKA (reference sequence). The CDR3 has 16 residues. V lost 3 bases and J lost 1, with 16 bases in between. CDR3 sequence (DNA): TGCAGTGCTAGTGGAACCAGGGAGGCGAGCAATCAGCCCCAGCATTTT. Amino acids: CSASGTREASNQPQHF.